Each of the 8 T cell receptor beta chains below was sequenced from the same sample in a study of radiation and T cells in renal cell carcinoma. Produced via immunoSEQ multiplex PCR; TCRdb's table is partial and in-frame only. The sample lists roughly 140,000 clones; over 80% were seen once. Time point given: blood 2 weeks post-SBRT. Noted treatment: 15 Gy SBRT to primary tumor, nephrectomy 4 weeks later. The specimen comprised blood, sampled from a patient whose treatment included radiotherapy and nephrectomy. The receptors originated from a woman aged 50 to 60 with renal cell carcinoma.

The chain joins TRBV5-5 to TRBJ1-2; D might be TRBD1 (6 bases). Germline CDR1 reads SGHKS; CDR2 reads YYEKEE (reference sequence). V gave up 2 bases and J gave up 4 bases, with 15 bases separating them. CDR3 length: 15 amino acids. The CDR3 nucleotides read TGTGCCAGCAGCTTCGGACAGATTAGCCTCTATGGCTACACCTTC. It is translated as CASSFGQISLYGYTF. The full variable domain, in which reference TRBV5-5 and TRBJ1-2 provide the parts outside the CDR3, is DAGVTQSPTHLIKTRGQQVTLRCSPISGHKSVSWYQQVLGQGPQFIFQYYEKEERGRGNFPDRFSARQFPNYSSELNVNALLLGDSALYLCASSFGQISLYGYTFGSGTRLTVV.

V and J are TRBV6-5 and TRBJ2-7; tentative D call: TRBD1 (6 bases). Trimming pared 4 bases from V and 11 bases from J, leaving 12 bases between. The CDR3 consists of 11 residues. Germline-derived CDR1 and CDR2 are MNHEY and SVGAGI. The CDR3 sequence is CASSSNRVEYF. The CDR3, as DNA: TGTGCCAGCAGTTCGAACAGGGTGGAGTACTTC.

Note on this clone: The junction differs from germline at one of its ends, possibly a read error. The rearrangement links TRBV4-3 to TRBJ1-2; no firm D call. The germline V gene encodes CDR1 LGHNA and CDR2 YSLEER. The CDR3 runs to 14 residues. Written as DNA, the CDR3 is TGCGCCAGCAGCAAAGAGGGCCAAGGTCCTGGCTACACCTTC. Translated, it gives CASSKEGQGPGYTF.

J is TRBJ2-5 and V is TRBV5-6; possibly TRBD1 for D (6 bases). CDR1 and CDR2 (germline): SGHDT, YYEEEE. The CDR3 is 14 amino acids. V was cut by 2 bases and J by 1 base, with 9 bases left in between. The CDR3 loop is CASSLTGFQETQYF. In DNA form, the CDR3 reads TGTGCCAGCAGCTTAACAGGGTTCCAAGAGACCCAGTACTTC.

The chain is built from TRBV4-1 and TRBJ1-2; tentatively, D is TRBD1 (5 bases). The CDR3 spans 14 residues. Germline CDR1 reads MGHRA; CDR2 reads YSYEKL. V lost 4 bases to trimming and J lost 8 bases, with 17 bases between them. CDR3 nucleotide sequence: TGCGCCAGCAGCCTGCAACAGGAGAGTTACGGCTACACCTTC. It yields the protein CASSLQQESYGYTF.

V and J are TRBV7-8 and TRBJ2-5; D may correspond to TRBD1 or TRBD2 (7 bases each). The length of the CDR3 is 16 residues. Per the germline V gene, CDR1 is SGHVS and CDR2 is FQNEAQ. Between the trimmed V and J ends, which lost 4 bases and 5 bases, there was a span of 20 bases. This chain's CDR3 is CASSWRSGTAEETQYF. The CDR3 nucleotides are TGTGCCAGCAGCTGGCGCAGCGGGACAGCTGAGGAGACCCAGTACTTC.

The chain carries TRBV6-6 and TRBJ1-2; D possibly corresponds to TRBD1 (5 bases). Germline lookup yields CDR1 MNHNY and CDR2 SVGAGI (reference sequence). CDR3 length: 13 amino acids. Trimming removed 6 bases from V and 8 bases from J, with 16 bases in between. For the CDR3, the DNA is TGTGCCAGCAGCCACGGGACGACCGGGGGCTACACCTTC. Translation: CASSHGTTGGYTF.

The J gene is TRBJ1-2, the V gene TRBV19; D remains ambiguous. From germline, CDR1 is LNHDA and CDR2 SQIVND (reference sequence). Trimming shortened V by 5 bases and J by 0 bases, and 7 bases separated the two germline ends. This CDR3 spans 13 amino acids. CDR3 in DNA: TGTGCCAGTAGTTCAAGAGCTAACTATGGCTACACCTTC. It translates to CASSSRANYGYTF.